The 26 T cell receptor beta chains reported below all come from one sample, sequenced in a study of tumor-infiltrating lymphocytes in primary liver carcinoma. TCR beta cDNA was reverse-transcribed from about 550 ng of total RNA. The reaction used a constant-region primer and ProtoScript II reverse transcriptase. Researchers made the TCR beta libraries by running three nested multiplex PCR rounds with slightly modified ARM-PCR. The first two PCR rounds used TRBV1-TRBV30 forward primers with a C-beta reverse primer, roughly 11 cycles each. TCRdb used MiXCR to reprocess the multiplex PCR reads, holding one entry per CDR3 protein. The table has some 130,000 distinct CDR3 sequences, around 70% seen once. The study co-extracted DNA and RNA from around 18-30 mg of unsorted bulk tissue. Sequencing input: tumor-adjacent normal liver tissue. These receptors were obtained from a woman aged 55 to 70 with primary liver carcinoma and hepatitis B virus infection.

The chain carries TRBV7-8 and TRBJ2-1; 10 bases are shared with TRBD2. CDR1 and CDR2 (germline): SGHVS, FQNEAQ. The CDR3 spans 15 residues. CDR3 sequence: CISSLVSGRDNEQFF. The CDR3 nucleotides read TGTATCAGCAGCTTAGTGAGCGGGAGGGACAATGAGCAGTTCTTC.

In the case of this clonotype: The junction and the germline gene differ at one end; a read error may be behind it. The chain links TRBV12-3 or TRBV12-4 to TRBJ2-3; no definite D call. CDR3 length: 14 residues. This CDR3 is CASNLGGSTDTQYF. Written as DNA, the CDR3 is TGTGCCAGCAATTTAGGCGGATCCACAGATACGCAGTATTTT.

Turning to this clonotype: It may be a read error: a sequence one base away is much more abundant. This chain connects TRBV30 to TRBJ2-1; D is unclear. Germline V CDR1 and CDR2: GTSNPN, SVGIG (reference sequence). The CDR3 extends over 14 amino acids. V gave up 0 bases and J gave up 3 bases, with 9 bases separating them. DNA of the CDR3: TGTGCCTGGAGTGTACTAACCGACTACAATGAGCAGTTCTTC. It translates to CAWSVLTDYNEQFF.

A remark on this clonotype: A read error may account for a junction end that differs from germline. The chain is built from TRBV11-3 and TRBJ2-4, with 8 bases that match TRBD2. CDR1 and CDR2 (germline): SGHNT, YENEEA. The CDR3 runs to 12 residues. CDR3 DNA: TGTACCAGCAGCTTAGACGGGAGGGCCTCGTACTTC. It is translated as CTSSLDGRASYF.

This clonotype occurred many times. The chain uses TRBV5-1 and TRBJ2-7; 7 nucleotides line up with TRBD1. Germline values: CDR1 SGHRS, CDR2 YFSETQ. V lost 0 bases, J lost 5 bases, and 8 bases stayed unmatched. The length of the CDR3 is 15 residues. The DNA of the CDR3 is TGCGCCAGCAGCTTGGCCCCGACAGGGAAAGACGAGCAGTACTTC. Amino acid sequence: CASSLAPTGKDEQYF.

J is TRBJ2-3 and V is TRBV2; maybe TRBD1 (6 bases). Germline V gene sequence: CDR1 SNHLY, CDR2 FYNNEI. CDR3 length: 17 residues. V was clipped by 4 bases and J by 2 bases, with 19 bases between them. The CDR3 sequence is CASSVKQGRRNTDTQYF. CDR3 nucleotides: TGTGCCAGCAGTGTGAAACAGGGTAGGCGGAACACAGATACGCAGTATTTT. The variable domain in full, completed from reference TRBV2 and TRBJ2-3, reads EPEVTQTPSHQVTQMGQEVILRCVPISNHLYFYWYRQILGQKVEFLVSFYNNEISEKSEIFDDQFSVERPDGSNFTLKIRSTKLEDSAMYFCASSVKQGRRNTDTQYFGPGTRLTVL.

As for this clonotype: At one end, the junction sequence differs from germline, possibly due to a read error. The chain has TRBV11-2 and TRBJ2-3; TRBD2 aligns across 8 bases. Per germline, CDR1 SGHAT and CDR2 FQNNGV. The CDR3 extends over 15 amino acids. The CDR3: CTSRLEAGGTCTQYF. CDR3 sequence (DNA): TGTACCAGCAGACTAGAGGCGGGAGGCACATGTACGCAGTATTTT.

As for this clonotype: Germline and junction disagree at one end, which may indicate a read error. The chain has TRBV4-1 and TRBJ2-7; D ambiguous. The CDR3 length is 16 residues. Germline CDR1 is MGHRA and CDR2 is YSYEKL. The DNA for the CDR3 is TGCGCCAGCGGCCAAGAGTTTTCGATAGCCTCCTACGAGCAGTACTTC. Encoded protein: CASGQEFSIASYEQYF.

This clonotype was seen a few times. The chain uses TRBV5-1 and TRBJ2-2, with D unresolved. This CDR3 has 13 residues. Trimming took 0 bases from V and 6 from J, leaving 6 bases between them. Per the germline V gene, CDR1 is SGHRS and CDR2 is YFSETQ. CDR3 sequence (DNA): TGCGCCAGCAGCTTGGATCCAGCCGGGGAGCTGTTTTTT. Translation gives CASSLDPAGELFF.

DNA of the CDR3: TGTGCCAGCAGTGGAGCCGGGGACGACTATGGCTACACCTTC. This translates into CASSGAGDDYGYTF. The chain couples TRBV6-1 to TRBJ1-2; a possible D gene is TRBD1 (5 bases). The CDR3 is 14 residues long. Trimming removed 4 bases from V and 3 bases from J, with 12 bases in between. Germline loops: CDR1 MNHNS, CDR2 SASEGT.

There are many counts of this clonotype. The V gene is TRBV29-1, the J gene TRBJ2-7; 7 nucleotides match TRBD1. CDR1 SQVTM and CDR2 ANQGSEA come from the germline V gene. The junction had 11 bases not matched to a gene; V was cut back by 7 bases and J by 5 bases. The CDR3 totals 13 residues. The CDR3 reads CSAMGQNRDEQYF. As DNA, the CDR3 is TGCAGCGCGATGGGACAGAACAGGGACGAGCAGTACTTC.

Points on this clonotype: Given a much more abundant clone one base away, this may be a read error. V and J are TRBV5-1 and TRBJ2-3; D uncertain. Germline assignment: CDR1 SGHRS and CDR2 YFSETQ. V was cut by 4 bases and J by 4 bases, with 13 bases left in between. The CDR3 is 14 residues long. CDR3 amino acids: CASSIHRRPDTQYF. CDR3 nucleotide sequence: TGCGCCAGCAGCATCCATCGCCGGCCAGATACGCAGTATTTT.

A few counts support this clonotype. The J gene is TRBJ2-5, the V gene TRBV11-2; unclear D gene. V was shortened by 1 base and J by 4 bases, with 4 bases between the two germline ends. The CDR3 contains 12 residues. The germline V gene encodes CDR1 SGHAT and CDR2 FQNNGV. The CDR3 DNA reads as TGTGCCAGCAGCTTAGGGTTAGAGACCCAGTACTTC. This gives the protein CASSLGLETQYF.

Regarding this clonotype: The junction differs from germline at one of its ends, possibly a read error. Here the CDR3 DNA reads TGTGCCATCAGTGGAAGGACACTAGTGAACACTGAAGCTTTCTTT. This translates into CAISGRTLVNTEAFF. V gene TRBV28 combines with J gene TRBJ1-1, with D perhaps matching TRBD1 (5 bases). The CDR3 length is 15 residues. Germline CDR1 is MDHEN and CDR2 is SYDVKM. The complete variable domain, with remaining parts taken from reference TRBV28 and TRBJ1-1, reads DVKVTQSSRYLVKRTGEKVFLECVQDMDHENMFWYRQDPGLGLRLIYFSYDVKMKEKGDIPEGYSVSREKKERFSLILESASTNQTSMYLCAISGRTLVNTEAFFGQGTRLTVV.

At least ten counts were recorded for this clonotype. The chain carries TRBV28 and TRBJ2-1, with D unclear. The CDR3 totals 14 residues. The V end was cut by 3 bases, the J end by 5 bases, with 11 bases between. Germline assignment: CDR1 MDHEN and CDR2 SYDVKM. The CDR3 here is CASSFFTTDNEQFF. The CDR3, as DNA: TGTGCCAGCAGTTTCTTCACGACCGACAATGAGCAGTTCTTC.

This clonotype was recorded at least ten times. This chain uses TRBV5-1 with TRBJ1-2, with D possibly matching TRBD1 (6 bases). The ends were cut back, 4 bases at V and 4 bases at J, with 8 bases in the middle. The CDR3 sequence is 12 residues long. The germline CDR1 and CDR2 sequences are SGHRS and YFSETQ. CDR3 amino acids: CASSGGPYGYTF. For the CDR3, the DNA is TGCGCCAGCAGCGGGGGGCCCTATGGCTACACCTTC.

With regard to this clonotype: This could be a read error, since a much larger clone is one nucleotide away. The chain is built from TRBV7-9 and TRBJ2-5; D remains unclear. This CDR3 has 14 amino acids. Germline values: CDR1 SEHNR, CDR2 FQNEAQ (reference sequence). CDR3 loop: CASSGLSVQDTQYF. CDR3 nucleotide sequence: TGTGCCAGCAGCGGGCTTTCGGTACAAGATACCCAGTACTTC.

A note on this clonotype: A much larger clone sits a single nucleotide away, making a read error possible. In DNA, the CDR3 is TGTGCCAGCACCCGGGGGGACAGGGGCGGAAACACCATATATTTT. Protein sequence: CASTRGDRGGNTIYF. The chain recombines TRBV28 with TRBJ1-3; TRBD1 agrees at 10 bases. Trimming took 7 bases from V and 4 from J; bases not matched to a gene: 7. The CDR3 is 15 amino acids. CDR1 and CDR2 from the germline V gene are MDHEN and SYDVKM. Full variable domain (missing parts from reference TRBV28 and TRBJ1-3): DVKVTQSSRYLVKRTGEKVFLECVQDMDHENMFWYRQDPGLGLRLIYFSYDVKMKEKGDIPEGYSVSREKKERFSLILESASTNQTSMYLCASTRGDRGGNTIYFGEGSWLTVV.

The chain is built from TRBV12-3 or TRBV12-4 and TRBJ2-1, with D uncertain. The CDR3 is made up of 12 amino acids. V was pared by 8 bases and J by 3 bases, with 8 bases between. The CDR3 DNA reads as TGTGCCAGCGGTTGGGTCTACAATGAGCAGTTCTTC. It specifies CASGWVYNEQFF.

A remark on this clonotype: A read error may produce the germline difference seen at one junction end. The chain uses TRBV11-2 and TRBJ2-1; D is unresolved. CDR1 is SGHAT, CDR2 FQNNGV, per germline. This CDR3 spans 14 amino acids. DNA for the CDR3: TGTACCAGCAGCTCCGGGTGGTCTTACAATGAGCAGATCTTC. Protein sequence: CTSSSGWSYNEQIF.

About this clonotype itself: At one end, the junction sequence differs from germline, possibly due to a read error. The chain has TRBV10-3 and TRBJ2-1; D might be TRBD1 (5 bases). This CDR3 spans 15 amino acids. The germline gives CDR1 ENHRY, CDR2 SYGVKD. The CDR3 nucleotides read TGTGCCATCAGTACGACCCTAAAGCAGGACAATGAGAAGTTCTTC. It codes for CAISTTLKQDNEKFF.

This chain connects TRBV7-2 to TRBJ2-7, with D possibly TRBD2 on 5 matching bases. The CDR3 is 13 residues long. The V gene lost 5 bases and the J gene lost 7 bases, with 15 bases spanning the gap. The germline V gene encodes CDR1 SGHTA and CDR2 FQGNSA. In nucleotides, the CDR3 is TGTGCCAGCAGCCCCGGACCCACTAGGGAGCAGTACTTC. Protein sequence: CASSPGPTREQYF.

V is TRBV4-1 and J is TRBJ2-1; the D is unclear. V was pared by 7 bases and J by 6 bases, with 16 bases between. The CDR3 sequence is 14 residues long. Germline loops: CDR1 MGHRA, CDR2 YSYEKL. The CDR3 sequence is CASTFGSPPNEQFF. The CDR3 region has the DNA TGCGCCAGCACCTTCGGATCCCCCCCCAATGAGCAGTTCTTC.

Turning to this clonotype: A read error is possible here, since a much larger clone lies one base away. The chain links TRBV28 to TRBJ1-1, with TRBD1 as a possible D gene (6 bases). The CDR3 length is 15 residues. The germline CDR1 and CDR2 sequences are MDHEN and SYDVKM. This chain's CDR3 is CTSSSTGGENTEAFF. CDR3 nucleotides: TGTACCAGCAGTTCGACAGGCGGTGAGAACACTGAAGCTTTCTTT.

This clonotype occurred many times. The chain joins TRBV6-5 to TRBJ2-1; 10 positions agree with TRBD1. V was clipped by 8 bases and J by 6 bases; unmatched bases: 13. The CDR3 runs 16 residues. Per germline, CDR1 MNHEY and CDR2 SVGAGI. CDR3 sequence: CASRSTGTGVVNEQFF. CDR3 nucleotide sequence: TGTGCCAGCCGAAGTACCGGGACAGGGGTCGTCAATGAGCAGTTCTTC.

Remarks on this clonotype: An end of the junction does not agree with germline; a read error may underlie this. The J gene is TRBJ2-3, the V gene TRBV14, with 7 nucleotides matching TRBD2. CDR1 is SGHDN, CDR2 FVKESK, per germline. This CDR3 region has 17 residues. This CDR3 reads CVSSRGLVRPSTYTQYF. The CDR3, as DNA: TGTGTCAGCAGCCGCGGACTAGTCAGGCCATCCACATATACGCAGTATTTT. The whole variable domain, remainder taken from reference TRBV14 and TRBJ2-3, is EAGVTQFPSHSVIEKGQTVTLRCDPISGHDNLYWYRRVMGKEIKFLLHFVKESKQDESGMPNNRFLAERTGGTYSTLKVQPAELEDSGVYFCVSSRGLVRPSTYTQYFGPGTRLTVL.